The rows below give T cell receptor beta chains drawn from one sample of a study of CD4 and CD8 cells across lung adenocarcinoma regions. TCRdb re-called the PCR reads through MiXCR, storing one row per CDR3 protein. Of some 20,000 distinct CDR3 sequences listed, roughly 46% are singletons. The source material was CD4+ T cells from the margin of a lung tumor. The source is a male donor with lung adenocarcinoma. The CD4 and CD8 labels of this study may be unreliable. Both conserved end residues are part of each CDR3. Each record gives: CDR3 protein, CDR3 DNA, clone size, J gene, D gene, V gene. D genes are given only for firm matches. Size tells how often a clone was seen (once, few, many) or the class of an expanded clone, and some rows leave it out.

CDR3 protein: CAISEGTANTGELFF; CDR3 DNA: TGTGCCATCAGTGAGGGCACCGCGAACACCGGGGAGCTGTTTTTT; clone size: many; J gene: TRBJ2-2; D gene: -; V gene: TRBV10-3
CDR3 protein: CASSDSTGGGYTF; CDR3 DNA: TGTGCCAGCAGTGACTCGACAGGGGGCGGCTACACCTTC; clone size: -; J gene: TRBJ1-2; D gene: TRBD1; V gene: TRBV6-4
CDR3 protein: CASSYPGLFF; CDR3 DNA: TGTGCCAGCAGTTATCCGGGACTGTTCTTC; clone size: large; J gene: TRBJ2-1; D gene: -; V gene: TRBV6-8
CDR3 protein: CASSPLSGGAREEQFF; CDR3 DNA: TGTGCCAGCAGTCCTCTCAGCGGGGGGGCGAGAGAGGAGCAGTTCTTC; clone size: once; J gene: TRBJ2-1; D gene: TRBD2; V gene: TRBV6-1
CDR3 protein: CASSQDIERNEQFF; CDR3 DNA: TGTGCCAGCAGCCAAGATATTGAGAGAAATGAGCAGTTCTTC; clone size: many; J gene: TRBJ2-1; D gene: -; V gene: TRBV3-1
CDR3 protein: CATQTSGSQGEQFF; CDR3 DNA: TGTGCCACACAGACTAGCGGATCCCAAGGGGAGCAGTTCTTC; clone size: -; J gene: TRBJ2-1; D gene: TRBD2; V gene: TRBV10-3
CDR3 protein: CASSEVGNEQFF; CDR3 DNA: TGTGCCAGCAGTGAAGTAGGCAATGAGCAGTTCTTC; clone size: -; J gene: TRBJ2-1; D gene: -; V gene: TRBV6-1
CDR3 protein: CASSHGQGIWDTQYF; CDR3 DNA: TGCGCCAGCAGCCACGGACAGGGAATCTGGGATACGCAGTATTTT; clone size: -; J gene: TRBJ2-3; D gene: TRBD1; V gene: TRBV4-1
CDR3 protein: CAGGEGAGGGETQYF; CDR3 DNA: TGTGCCGGGGGTGAAGGAGCGGGAGGGGGAGAGACGCAGTATTTT; clone size: -; J gene: TRBJ2-3; D gene: TRBD2; V gene: TRBV6-1
CDR3 protein: CASLSADGDEQFF; CDR3 DNA: TGCGCCAGCCTTTCGGCAGATGGGGATGAGCAGTTCTTC; clone size: -; J gene: TRBJ2-1; D gene: -; V gene: TRBV10-2
CDR3 protein: CASYRTSGTNEQFF; CDR3 DNA: TGCGCCAGCTATAGGACTAGCGGGACGAATGAGCAGTTCTTC; clone size: many; J gene: TRBJ2-1; D gene: TRBD2; V gene: TRBV10-2
CDR3 protein: CASSSPPGAYELTF; CDR3 DNA: TGTGCCAGCAGTTCTCCTCCGGGCGCCTACGAGCTGACTTTC; clone size: -; J gene: TRBJ2-6; D gene: -; V gene: TRBV6-5
CDR3 protein: CASTGRGIRNTGELFF; CDR3 DNA: TGCGCCAGCACCGGCAGGGGGATAAGGAACACCGGGGAGCTGTTTTTT; clone size: many; J gene: TRBJ2-2; D gene: TRBD1; V gene: TRBV10-2
CDR3 protein: CASSYSGDTGELFF; CDR3 DNA: TGTGCCAGCAGTTACAGCGGAGACACCGGGGAGCTGTTTTTT; clone size: many; J gene: TRBJ2-2; D gene: -; V gene: TRBV6-5
CDR3 protein: CASSQGGRAGANVLTF; CDR3 DNA: TGTGCCAGCAGCCAAGGCGGGAGGGCCGGGGCCAACGTCCTGACTTTC; clone size: -; J gene: TRBJ2-6; D gene: TRBD2; V gene: TRBV3-1
CDR3 protein: CATLTEDATGTYNSPLHF; CDR3 DNA: TGTGCCACCTTGACAGAGGACGCTACGGGGACCTATAATTCACCCCTCCACTTT; clone size: many; J gene: TRBJ1-6; D gene: -; V gene: TRBV6-5
CDR3 protein: CASSPSGAPDTQYF; CDR3 DNA: TGTGCCAGCAGTCCCAGCGGGGCCCCAGATACGCAGTATTTT; clone size: -; J gene: TRBJ2-3; D gene: TRBD2; V gene: TRBV6-1
CDR3 protein: CASSPLGRTDTQYF; CDR3 DNA: TGTGCCAGCAGTCCGCTAGGTAGAACAGATACGCAGTATTTT; clone size: many; J gene: TRBJ2-3; D gene: -; V gene: TRBV6-1
CDR3 protein: CASSSGQGALQFF; CDR3 DNA: TGTGCCAGCAGCTCGGGACAGGGGGCTTTGCAGTTCTTC; clone size: medium-sized; J gene: TRBJ2-1; D gene: TRBD1; V gene: TRBV7-6
CDR3 protein: CASSQDFARGRDKLFF; CDR3 DNA: TGCGCCAGCAGCCAAGATTTTGCCAGGGGCCGTGACAAACTGTTTTTT; clone size: -; J gene: TRBJ1-4; D gene: -; V gene: TRBV4-1
CDR3 protein: CASSLEGRTDSYEQYF; CDR3 DNA: TGTGCCAGCAGTCTTGAGGGGCGGACTGACTCCTACGAGCAGTACTTC; clone size: many; J gene: TRBJ2-7; D gene: -; V gene: TRBV6-5
CDR3 protein: CASSESGGSYEQYF; CDR3 DNA: TGCGCCAGCAGTGAGTCTGGGGGTTCCTACGAGCAGTACTTC; clone size: medium-sized; J gene: TRBJ2-7; D gene: -; V gene: TRBV10-1
CDR3 protein: CASSEAGRPDGYTF; CDR3 DNA: TGTGCCAGCAGTGAAGCCGGACGGCCTGATGGCTACACCTTC; clone size: once; J gene: TRBJ1-2; D gene: -; V gene: TRBV6-1
CDR3 protein: CASSLYLGPGHNEQFF; CDR3 DNA: TGTGCCAGCAGTTTATATCTAGGACCGGGTCACAATGAGCAGTTCTTC; clone size: -; J gene: TRBJ2-1; D gene: -; V gene: TRBV27
CDR3 protein: CATLGAGGAGETQYF; CDR3 DNA: TGTGCCACGCTCGGGGCAGGGGGGGCCGGGGAGACCCAGTACTTC; clone size: -; J gene: TRBJ2-5; D gene: -; V gene: TRBV10-3
CDR3 protein: CASSLRFRQTQETQYF; CDR3 DNA: TGTGCCAGCAGCTTAAGGTTTCGGCAGACGCAAGAGACCCAGTACTTC; clone size: few; J gene: TRBJ2-5; D gene: -; V gene: TRBV7-2
CDR3 protein: CAIRSGSGRREQFF; CDR3 DNA: TGTGCCATCCGTTCGGGTAGCGGGAGAAGGGAGCAGTTCTTC; clone size: many; J gene: TRBJ2-1; D gene: TRBD2; V gene: TRBV10-3
CDR3 protein: CSAPPSGRAAETQYF; CDR3 DNA: TGCAGTGCCCCTCCTAGCGGGAGGGCCGCAGAGACCCAGTACTTC; clone size: many; J gene: TRBJ2-5; D gene: TRBD2; V gene: TRBV20-1
CDR3 protein: CASSRYRAGAEAFF; CDR3 DNA: TGTGCCAGCAGTCGTTACAGGGCCGGCGCTGAAGCTTTCTTT; clone size: many; J gene: TRBJ1-1; D gene: -; V gene: TRBV27
CDR3 protein: CASSAGTGPYEQYF; CDR3 DNA: TGTGCCAGCAGTGCCGGGACAGGGCCCTACGAGCAGTACTTC; clone size: -; J gene: TRBJ2-7; D gene: TRBD1; V gene: TRBV6-1
CDR3 protein: CASSLAGISYEQYF; CDR3 DNA: TGTGCCAGCAGCTTAGCGGGAATCTCCTACGAGCAGTACTTC; clone size: medium-sized; J gene: TRBJ2-7; D gene: TRBD2; V gene: TRBV6-5
CDR3 protein: CASRGLAGGSYNEQFF; CDR3 DNA: TGTGCCAGCAGGGGACTAGCGGGAGGGTCCTACAATGAGCAGTTCTTC; clone size: many; J gene: TRBJ2-1; D gene: TRBD2; V gene: TRBV27
CDR3 protein: CASSRTGDAGEQYF; CDR3 DNA: TGTGCCAGCAGCCGCACAGGGGACGCGGGCGAGCAGTACTTC; clone size: many; J gene: TRBJ2-7; D gene: TRBD1; V gene: TRBV6-1
CDR3 protein: CASSKLAGGPETGELFF; CDR3 DNA: TGTGCCAGCAGCAAACTAGCGGGAGGCCCGGAGACCGGGGAGCTGTTTTTT; clone size: -; J gene: TRBJ2-2; D gene: TRBD2; V gene: TRBV9
CDR3 protein: CASSESRGMETQYF; CDR3 DNA: TGCGCCAGCAGTGAGTCGAGGGGTATGGAGACCCAGTACTTC; clone size: few; J gene: TRBJ2-5; D gene: -; V gene: TRBV10-1
CDR3 protein: CAWSASTDTQYF; CDR3 DNA: TGTGCCTGGAGTGCAAGCACAGATACGCAGTATTTT; clone size: few; J gene: TRBJ2-3; D gene: -; V gene: TRBV30
CDR3 protein: CASSQGGRHNEQFF; CDR3 DNA: TGTGCCAGCAGCCAGGGCGGGAGACACAATGAGCAGTTCTTC; clone size: medium-sized; J gene: TRBJ2-1; D gene: TRBD2; V gene: TRBV14
CDR3 protein: CASSLAAGDAIAYEQYF; CDR3 DNA: TGTGCCAGCAGCTTAGCGGCGGGGGATGCCATTGCCTACGAGCAGTACTTC; clone size: -; J gene: TRBJ2-7; D gene: TRBD2; V gene: TRBV7-6
CDR3 protein: CASSRDGGFQETQYF; CDR3 DNA: TGTGCCAGCAGCCGGGACGGAGGGTTCCAAGAGACCCAGTACTTC; clone size: -; J gene: TRBJ2-5; D gene: -; V gene: TRBV6-2/TRBV6-3
CDR3 protein: CASSVDRGPLPYNEQFF; CDR3 DNA: TGTGCCAGCAGCGTTGACAGGGGTCCCTTACCTTACAATGAGCAGTTCTTC; clone size: -; J gene: TRBJ2-1; D gene: TRBD1; V gene: TRBV9
CDR3 protein: CASSPGRLACATNTQYF; CDR3 DNA: TGTGCCAGCAGTCCTGGCCGACTAGCTTGTGCCACAAATACGCAGTACTTC; clone size: -; J gene: TRBJ2-7; D gene: TRBD2; V gene: TRBV27
CDR3 protein: CASSPNRNSNEQFF; CDR3 DNA: TGTGCCAGCTCACCAAATAGGAACTCCAATGAGCAGTTCTTC; clone size: -; J gene: TRBJ2-1; D gene: -; V gene: TRBV18